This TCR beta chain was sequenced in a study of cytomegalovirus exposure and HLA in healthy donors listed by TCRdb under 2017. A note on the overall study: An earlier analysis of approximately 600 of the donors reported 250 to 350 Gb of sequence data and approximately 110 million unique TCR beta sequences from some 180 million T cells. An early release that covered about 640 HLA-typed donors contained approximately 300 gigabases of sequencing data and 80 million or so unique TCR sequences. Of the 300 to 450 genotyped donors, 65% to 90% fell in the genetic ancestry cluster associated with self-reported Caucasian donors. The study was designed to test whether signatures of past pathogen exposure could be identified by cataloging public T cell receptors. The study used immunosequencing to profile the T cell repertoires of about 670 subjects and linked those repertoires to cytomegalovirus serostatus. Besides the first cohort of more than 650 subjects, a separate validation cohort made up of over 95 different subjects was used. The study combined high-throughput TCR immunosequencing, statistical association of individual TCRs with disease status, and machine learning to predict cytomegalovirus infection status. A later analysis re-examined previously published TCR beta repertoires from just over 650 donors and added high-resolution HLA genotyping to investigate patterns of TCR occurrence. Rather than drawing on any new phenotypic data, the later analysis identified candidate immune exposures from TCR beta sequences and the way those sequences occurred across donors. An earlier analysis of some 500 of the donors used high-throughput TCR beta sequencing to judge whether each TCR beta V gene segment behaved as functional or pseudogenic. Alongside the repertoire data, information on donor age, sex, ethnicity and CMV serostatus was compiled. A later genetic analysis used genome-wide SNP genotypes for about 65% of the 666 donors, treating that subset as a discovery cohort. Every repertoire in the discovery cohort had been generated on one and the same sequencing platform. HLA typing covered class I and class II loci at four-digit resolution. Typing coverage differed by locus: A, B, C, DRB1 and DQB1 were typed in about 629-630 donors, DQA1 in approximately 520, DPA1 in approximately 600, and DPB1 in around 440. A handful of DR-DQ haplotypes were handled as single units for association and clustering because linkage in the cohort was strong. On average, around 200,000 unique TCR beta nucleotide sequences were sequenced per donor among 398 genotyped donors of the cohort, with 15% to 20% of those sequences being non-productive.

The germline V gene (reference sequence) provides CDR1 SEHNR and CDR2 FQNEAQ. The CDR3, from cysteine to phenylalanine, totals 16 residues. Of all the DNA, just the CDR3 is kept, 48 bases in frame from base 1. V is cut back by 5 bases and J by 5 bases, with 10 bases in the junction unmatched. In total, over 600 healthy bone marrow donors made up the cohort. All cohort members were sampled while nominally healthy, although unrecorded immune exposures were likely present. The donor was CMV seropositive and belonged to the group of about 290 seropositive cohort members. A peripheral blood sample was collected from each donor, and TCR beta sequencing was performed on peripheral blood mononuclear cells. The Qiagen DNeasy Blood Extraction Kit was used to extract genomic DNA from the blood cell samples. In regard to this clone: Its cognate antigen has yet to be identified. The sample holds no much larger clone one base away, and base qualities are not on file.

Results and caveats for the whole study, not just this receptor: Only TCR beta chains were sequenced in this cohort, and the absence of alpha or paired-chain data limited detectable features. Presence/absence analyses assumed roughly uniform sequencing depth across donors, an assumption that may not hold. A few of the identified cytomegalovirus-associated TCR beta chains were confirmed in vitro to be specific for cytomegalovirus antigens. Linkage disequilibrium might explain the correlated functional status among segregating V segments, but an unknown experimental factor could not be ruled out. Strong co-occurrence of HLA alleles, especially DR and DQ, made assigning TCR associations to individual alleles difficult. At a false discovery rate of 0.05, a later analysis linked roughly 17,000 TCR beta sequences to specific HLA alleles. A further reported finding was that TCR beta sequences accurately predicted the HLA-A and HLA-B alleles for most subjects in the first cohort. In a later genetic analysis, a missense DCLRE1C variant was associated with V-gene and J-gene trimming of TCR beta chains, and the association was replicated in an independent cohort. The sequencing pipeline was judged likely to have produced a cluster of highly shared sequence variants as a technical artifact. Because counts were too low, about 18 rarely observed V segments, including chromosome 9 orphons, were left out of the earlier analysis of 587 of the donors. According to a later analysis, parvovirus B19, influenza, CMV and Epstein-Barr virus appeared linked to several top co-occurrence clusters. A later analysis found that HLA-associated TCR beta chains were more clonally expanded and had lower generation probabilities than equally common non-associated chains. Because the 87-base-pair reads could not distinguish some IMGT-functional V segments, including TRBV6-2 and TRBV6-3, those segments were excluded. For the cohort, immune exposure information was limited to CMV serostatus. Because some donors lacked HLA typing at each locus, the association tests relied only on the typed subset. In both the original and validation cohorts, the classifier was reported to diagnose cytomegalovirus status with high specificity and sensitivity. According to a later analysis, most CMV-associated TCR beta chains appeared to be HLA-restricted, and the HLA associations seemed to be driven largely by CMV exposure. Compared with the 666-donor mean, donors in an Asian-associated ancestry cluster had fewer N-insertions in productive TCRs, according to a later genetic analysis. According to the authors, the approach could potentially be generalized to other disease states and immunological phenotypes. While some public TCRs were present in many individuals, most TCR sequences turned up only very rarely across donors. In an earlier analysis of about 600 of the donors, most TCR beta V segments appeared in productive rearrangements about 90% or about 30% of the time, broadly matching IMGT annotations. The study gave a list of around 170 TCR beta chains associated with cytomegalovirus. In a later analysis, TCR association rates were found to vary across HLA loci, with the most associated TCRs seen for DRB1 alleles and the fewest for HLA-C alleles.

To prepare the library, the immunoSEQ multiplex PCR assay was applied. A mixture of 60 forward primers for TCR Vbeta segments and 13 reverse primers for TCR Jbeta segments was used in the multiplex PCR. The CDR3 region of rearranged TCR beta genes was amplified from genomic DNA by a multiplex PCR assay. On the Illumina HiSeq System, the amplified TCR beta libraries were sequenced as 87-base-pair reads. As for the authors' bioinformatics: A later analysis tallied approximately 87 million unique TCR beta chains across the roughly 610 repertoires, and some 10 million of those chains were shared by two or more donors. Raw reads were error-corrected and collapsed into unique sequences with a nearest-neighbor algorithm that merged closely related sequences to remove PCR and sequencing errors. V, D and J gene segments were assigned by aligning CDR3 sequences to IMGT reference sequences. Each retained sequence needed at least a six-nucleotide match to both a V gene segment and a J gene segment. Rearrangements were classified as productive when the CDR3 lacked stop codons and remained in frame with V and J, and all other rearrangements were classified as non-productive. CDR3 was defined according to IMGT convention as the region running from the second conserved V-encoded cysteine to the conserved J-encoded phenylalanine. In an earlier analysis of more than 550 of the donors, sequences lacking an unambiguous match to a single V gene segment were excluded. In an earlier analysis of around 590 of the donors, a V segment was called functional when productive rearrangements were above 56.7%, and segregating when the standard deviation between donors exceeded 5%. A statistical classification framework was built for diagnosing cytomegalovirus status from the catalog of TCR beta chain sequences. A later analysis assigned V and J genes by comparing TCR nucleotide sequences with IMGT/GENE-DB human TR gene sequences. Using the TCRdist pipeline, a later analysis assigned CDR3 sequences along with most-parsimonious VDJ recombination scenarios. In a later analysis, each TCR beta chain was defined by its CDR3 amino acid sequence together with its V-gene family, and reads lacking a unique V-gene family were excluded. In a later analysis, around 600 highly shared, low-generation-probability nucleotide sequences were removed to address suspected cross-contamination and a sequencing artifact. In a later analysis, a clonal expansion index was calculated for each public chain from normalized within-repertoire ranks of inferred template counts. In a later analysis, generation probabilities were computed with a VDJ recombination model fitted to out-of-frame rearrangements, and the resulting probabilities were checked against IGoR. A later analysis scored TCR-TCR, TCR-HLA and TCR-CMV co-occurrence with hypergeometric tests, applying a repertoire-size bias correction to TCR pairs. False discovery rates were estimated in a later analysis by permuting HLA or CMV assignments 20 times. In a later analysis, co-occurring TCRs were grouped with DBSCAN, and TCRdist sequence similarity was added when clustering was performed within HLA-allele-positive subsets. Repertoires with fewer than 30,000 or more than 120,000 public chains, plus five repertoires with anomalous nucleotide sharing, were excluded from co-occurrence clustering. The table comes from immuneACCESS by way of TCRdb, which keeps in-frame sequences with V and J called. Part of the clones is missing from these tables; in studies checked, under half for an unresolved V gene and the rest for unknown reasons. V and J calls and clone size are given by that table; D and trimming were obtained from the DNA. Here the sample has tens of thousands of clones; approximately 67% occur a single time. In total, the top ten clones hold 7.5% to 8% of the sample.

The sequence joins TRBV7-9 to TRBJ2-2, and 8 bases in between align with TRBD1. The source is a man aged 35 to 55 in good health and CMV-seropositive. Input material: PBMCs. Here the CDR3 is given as CASSKGQGGVTGELFF. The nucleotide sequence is TGTGCCAGCAGCAAAGGACAGGGCGGAGTAACCGGGGAGCTGTTTTTT.